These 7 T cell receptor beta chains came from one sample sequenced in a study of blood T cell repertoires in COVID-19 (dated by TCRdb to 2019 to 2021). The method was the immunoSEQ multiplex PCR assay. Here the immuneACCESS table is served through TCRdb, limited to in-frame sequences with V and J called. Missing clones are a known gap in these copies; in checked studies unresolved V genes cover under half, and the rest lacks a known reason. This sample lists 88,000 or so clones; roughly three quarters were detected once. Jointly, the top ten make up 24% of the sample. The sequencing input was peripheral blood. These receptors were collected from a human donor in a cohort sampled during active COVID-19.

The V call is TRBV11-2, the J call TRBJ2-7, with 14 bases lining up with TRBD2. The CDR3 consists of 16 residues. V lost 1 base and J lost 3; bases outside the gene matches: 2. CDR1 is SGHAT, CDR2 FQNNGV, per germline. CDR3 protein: CASSLVGTSGSYEQYF. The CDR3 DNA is TGTGCCAGCAGCTTAGTCGGGACTAGCGGGAGCTACGAGCAGTACTTC. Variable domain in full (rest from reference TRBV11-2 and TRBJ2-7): EAGVAQSPRYKIIEKRQSVAFWCNPISGHATLYWYQQILGQGPKLLIQFQNNGVVDDSQLPKDRFSAERLKGVDSTLKIQPAKLEDSAVYLCASSLVGTSGSYEQYFGPGTRLTVT.

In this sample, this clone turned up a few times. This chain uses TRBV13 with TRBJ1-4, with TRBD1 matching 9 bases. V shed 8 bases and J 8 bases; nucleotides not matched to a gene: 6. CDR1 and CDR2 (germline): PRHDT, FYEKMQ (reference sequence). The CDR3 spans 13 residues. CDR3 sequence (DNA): TGTGCCAGCGGGCGGACAGGGGAAGAAAAACTGTTTTTT. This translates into CASGRTGEEKLFF.

Here the CDR3 DNA reads TGTGCCAGCAGCTTGGCCGGGGGGGCCCACGAGCAGTACTTC. Translation: CASSLAGGAHEQYF. The rearrangement links TRBV5-5 to TRBJ2-7; 8 bases agree with TRBD2. The CDR3 runs 14 residues. The trim removed 0 bases at V and 5 bases at J, leaving 4 bases unmatched. Germline CDR1 and CDR2: SGHKS and YYEKEE (reference sequence).

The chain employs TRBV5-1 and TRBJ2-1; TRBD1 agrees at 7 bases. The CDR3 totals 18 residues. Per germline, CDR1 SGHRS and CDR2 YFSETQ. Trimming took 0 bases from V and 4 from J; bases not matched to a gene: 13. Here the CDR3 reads CASSLGGPGTASYNEQFF. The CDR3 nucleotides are TGCGCCAGCAGCTTGGGGGGACCCGGGACAGCCAGTTACAATGAGCAGTTCTTC.

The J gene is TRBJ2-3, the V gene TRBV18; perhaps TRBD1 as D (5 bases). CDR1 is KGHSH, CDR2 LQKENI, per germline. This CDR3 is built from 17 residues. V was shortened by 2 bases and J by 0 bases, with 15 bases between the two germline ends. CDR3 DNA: TGTGCCAGCTCACCATCCCGACAGCCACCTAGCACAGATACGCAGTATTTT. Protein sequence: CASSPSRQPPSTDTQYF.

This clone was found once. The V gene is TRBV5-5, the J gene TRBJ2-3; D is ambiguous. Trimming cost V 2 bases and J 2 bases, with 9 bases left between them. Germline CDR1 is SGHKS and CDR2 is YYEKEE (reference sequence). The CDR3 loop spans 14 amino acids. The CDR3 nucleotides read TGTGCCAGCAGCTTCGAGATAAACACAGATACGCAGTATTTT. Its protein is CASSFEINTDTQYF.

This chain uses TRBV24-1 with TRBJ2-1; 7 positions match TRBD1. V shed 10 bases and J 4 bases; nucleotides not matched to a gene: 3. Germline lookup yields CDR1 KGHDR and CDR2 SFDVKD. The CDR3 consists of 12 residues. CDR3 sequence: CATRDRYNEQFF. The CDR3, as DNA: TGTGCCACGAGGGACAGATACAATGAGCAGTTCTTC.